This TCR beta chain was documented in a study of type 1 regulatory T cells. As to this clonotype: The antigen remains undetermined.

TCRdb re-called the reads through MiXCR, storing one row per CDR3 protein. Here the sample spans over 55,000 distinct CDR3 sequences, 55% to 80% being singletons. After removal of 7 bases from V and 8 bases from J, the junction contained 10 bases not matched to a gene. CDR1 is SNHLY, CDR2 FYNNEI, per germline. This CDR3 region has 14 residues. The specimen was cultured T cells, either the whole culture or a sorted T cell fraction (not recorded which). The subset is: Tr1-enriched cell product generated in vitro against host alloantigens. V and J are TRBV2 and TRBJ2-1; 8 bases line up with TRBD2. This clonotype was sampled from a human donor in good health. The chain's CDR3 is CASKREGLGDEQFF. CDR3 in DNA: TGTGCCAGCAAACGGGAGGGCCTTGGGGATGAGCAGTTCTTC.